The 5 T cell receptor beta chains reported below all come from one sample, sequenced in a study of somatic mutations in cytotoxic T cells in rheumatoid arthritis. Only in-frame clones appear in the TCRdb table, and some are missing; sequencing was by immunoSEQ multiplex PCR. This sample has about 10,000 clones; 80% occur once, and the top ten carry around 10%. Sequencing used CD8+ T cells sorted from blood. The receptors derive from an adult with rheumatoid arthritis.

The rearrangement joins TRBV28 to TRBJ1-6; 9 bases fit TRBD1. V trimming: 7 bases; J trimming: 7 bases; junction bases outside the gene matches: 5. The CDR3 length is 14 residues. Germline V gene lookup returns CDR1 MDHEN and CDR2 SYDVKM. CDR3 nucleotide sequence: TGTGCCAGCAAGAAGACAGGGGGAAATTCACCCCTCCACTTT. Its translation is CASKKTGGNSPLHF.

The rearrangement uses TRBV5-4 and TRBJ2-1; 10 positions match TRBD1. Per germline, CDR1 SGHNT and CDR2 YYREEE (reference sequence). V lost 3 bases and J lost 9; bases outside the gene matches: 6. This CDR3 has 14 amino acids. The CDR3 region has the DNA TGTGCCAGCAGCTCTTGGACAGGGGGTCGTGAGCAGTTCTTC. As protein: CASSSWTGGREQFF.

V gene TRBV4-3 combines with J gene TRBJ2-2; no reliable D call. V lost 1 base and J 6 bases, leaving 9 bases between the germline ends. Germline CDR1 and CDR2: LGHNA and YSLEER. The CDR3 consists of 14 residues. As DNA, the CDR3 is TGCGCCAGCAGCCAAGGGGCAAGCGCCGGGGAGCTGTTTTTT. As protein: CASSQGASAGELFF.

This clone was detected only a few times. The chain carries TRBV19 and TRBJ1-1; D possibly corresponds to TRBD1 (6 bases). This CDR3 has 13 amino acids. The germline CDR1 and CDR2 sequences are LNHDA and SQIVND (reference sequence). V lost 5 bases and J lost 3, with 10 bases in between. The CDR3 nucleotides are TGTGCCAGTAGTGGGGGGCTTCACACTGAAGCTTTCTTT. It translates to CASSGGLHTEAFF.

The rearrangement joins TRBV6-1 to TRBJ1-4; no definite D call. Trimming left V 6 bases short and J 5 bases short, with 13 bases between. Per the germline V gene, CDR1 is MNHNS and CDR2 is SASEGT. This CDR3 is 14 amino acids long. The CDR3 reads CASSPGRENEKLFF. The CDR3, as DNA: TGTGCCAGCAGCCCTGGACGGGAGAATGAAAAACTGTTTTTT.